The following is a T cell receptor beta chain sequence with its context. Its specificity is unknown. The entry originates in a study of cytomegalovirus exposure and HLA in healthy donors. Findings of the study overall: Most TCRs appeared rarely, but some public TCRs recurred in many donors. Three chains linked to CMV were shown in vitro to be specific for CMV antigens. A classifier reportedly called cytomegalovirus status with high sensitivity and specificity.

Some clones are missing from TCRdb's copy, which holds only in-frame ones; the method was immunoSEQ multiplex PCR. The repertoire holds 50,000 to 65,000 clones, about 95% seen once, with roughly 1.2% in the top ten. Sequencing input: PBMCs. This TCR was recovered from a young woman in good health and CMV-seronegative.

The CDR3 spells CASSTPDSAYEQYF. The CDR3 region has the DNA TGTGCCAGTAGTACCCCGGACAGTGCCTACGAGCAGTACTTC. This chain uses TRBV19 with TRBJ2-7, with D possibly TRBD1 on 6 matching bases. Germline V gene data show CDR1 as LNHDA and CDR2 as SQIVND (reference sequence). Trimming pared 4 bases from V and 2 bases from J, leaving 12 bases between. The CDR3 is 14 residues long. The variable domain in full, completed from reference TRBV19 and TRBJ2-7, reads DGGITQSPKYLFRKEGQNVTLSCEQNLNHDAMYWYRQDPGQGLRLIYYSQIVNDFQKGDIAEGYSVSREKKESFPLTVTSAQKNPTAFYLCASSTPDSAYEQYFGPGTRLTVT.